The clone carrying this T cell receptor (beta chain) turned up a few times. Original methodology: It was from reference gene primer amplification that nucleated cell counts were estimated. Profiling relied on immunoSEQ multiplex PCR, and the TCRdb table lists in-frame clones only, not all of them. V and J calls and clone size are as listed in that table; D and trimming were resolved from the DNA. The sample records approximately 100,000 clones, approximately 80% being singletons. CDR1 ENHRY and CDR2 SYGVKD come from the germline V gene. The CDR3 is made up of 13 amino acids. Trimming left V 10 bases short and J 0 bases short, with 12 bases between. This sample stems from a study of blood T cell repertoires in COVID-19. Study at large: Donors in the United States, Italy and Spain gave samples during acute or convalescent COVID-19.

The receptor comes from a woman aged 45 to 65 with acute or convalescent COVID-19. V is TRBV10-3 and J is TRBJ1-1; D not resolved. The material sequenced was peripheral blood. CDR3 protein: CATTDGMNTEAFF. The CDR3 nucleotides read TGTGCCACCACGGACGGGATGAACACTGAAGCTTTCTTT.